The 9 T cell receptor beta chains presented below share a single source sample, sequenced in a study of T cell changes during pregnancy in multiple sclerosis. Only in-frame clones appear in the TCRdb table, and some are missing; sequencing was by immunoSEQ multiplex PCR. The sample shows 50,000 to 75,000 clones, 80% to 95% of them seen only once. Sequencing used peripheral blood, obtained in the third trimester of pregnancy. Receptors originate from a female donor in good health, enrolled as a control in a pregnancy study.

This clone was picked up one time. The chain combines TRBV5-1 with TRBJ2-4, with D tentatively TRBD1 (6 bases). CDR1 is SGHRS, CDR2 YFSETQ, per germline. This CDR3 comprises 15 residues. Trimming pared 3 bases from V and 0 bases from J, leaving 10 bases between. CDR3 sequence: CASSSGTLAKNIQYF. CDR3 in DNA: TGCGCCAGCAGCTCGGGGACATTAGCCAAAAACATTCAGTACTTC.

The chain uses TRBV4-1 and TRBJ1-1; perhaps TRBD1 as D (6 bases). This CDR3 comprises 14 residues. Trimming took 2 bases from V and 5 from J, leaving 12 bases between them. The germline V gene encodes CDR1 MGHRA and CDR2 YSYEKL. CDR3 region: CASSQKAGETEAFF. CDR3 nucleotide sequence: TGCGCCAGCAGCCAAAAAGCAGGGGAAACTGAAGCTTTCTTT.

The chain combines TRBV25-1 with TRBJ2-7, with 12 bases that match TRBD1. V lost 3 bases to trimming and J lost 4 bases; unmatched junction nucleotides: 10. CDR1 and CDR2 (germline): MGHDK, SYGVNS. The CDR3 runs to 17 residues. CDR3 protein: CASSDPRDRGPTYEQYF. The CDR3 coding sequence is TGTGCCAGCAGTGACCCGAGGGACAGGGGGCCGACTTACGAGCAGTACTTC.

This clone was seen once. The chain is built from TRBV28 and TRBJ2-3, with TRBD2 matching 8 bases. V lost 9 bases, J lost 4 bases, and 6 bases stayed unmatched. Germline values: CDR1 MDHEN, CDR2 SYDVKM. The CDR3 contains 13 residues. CDR3 residues: CASDGGLADTQYF. In nucleotides, the CDR3 is TGTGCCAGTGACGGGGGACTAGCAGATACGCAGTATTTT.

This chain links TRBV5-1 with TRBJ2-5, with 9 nucleotides matching TRBD1. There are 15 residues in the CDR3. Germline V gene data show CDR1 as SGHRS and CDR2 as YFSETQ. Trimming at V came to 5 bases and at J to 4 bases, leaving 9 bases not matched to a gene. As DNA, the CDR3 is TGCGCCAGCAGTCCCGGGACAGGGCGCGGAGAGACCCAGTACTTC. Translated: CASSPGTGRGETQYF.

The CDR3 spells CASSTGLYEQYF. CDR3 in DNA: TGTGCCAGCAGCACAGGGTTGTACGAGCAGTACTTC. V gene TRBV2 combines with J gene TRBJ2-7, with D possibly being TRBD1 (6 bases). The germline gives CDR1 SNHLY, CDR2 FYNNEI. The CDR3 extends over 12 amino acids. The V end was cut by 6 bases, the J end by 4 bases, with 10 bases between.

The chain uses TRBV6-5 and TRBJ1-2, with D possibly matching TRBD1 (5 bases). Per germline, CDR1 MNHEY and CDR2 SVGAGI. V was clipped by 6 bases and J by 4 bases, with 9 bases between them. There are 12 residues in the CDR3. The CDR3 DNA reads TGTGCCAGCAGGCAGGGTTCCTATGGCTACACCTTC. This encodes CASRQGSYGYTF.

The J gene is TRBJ2-5, the V gene TRBV7-3; TRBD2 aligns across 7 bases. The CDR3 length is 14 residues. V shed 1 base and J 5 bases; nucleotides not matched to a gene: 4. Germline assignment: CDR1 SGHTA and CDR2 FQGTGA. CDR3 loop: CASSLRGGPETQYF. The CDR3 bases are TGTGCCAGCAGCTTAAGGGGAGGGCCGGAGACCCAGTACTTC.

V and J are TRBV6-4 and TRBJ2-1; maybe TRBD2 (6 bases). The CDR3 spans 16 residues. The germline CDR1 and CDR2 sequences are MRHNA and SNTAGT. V was pared by 0 bases and J by 1 base, with 10 bases between. The CDR3 reads CASSDSWGRSYNEQFF. DNA of the CDR3: TGTGCCAGCAGTGACTCGTGGGGGAGGTCCTACAATGAGCAGTTCTTC.